Each of the 8 T cell receptor beta chains below was sequenced from the same sample in a study of T cell repertoires in cytomegalovirus infection. TCRdb fed the reads into MiXCR, producing one record per CDR3 protein. In the table there are hundreds of thousands of distinct CDR3 sequences, about 30% of which are singletons. No antigen is known for these receptors. The sample consisted of cultured PBMCs, taken from culture after CMV antigen stimulation. The receptors were sampled from a human donor in good health (CMV status not recorded). Some clones in this sample may be carry-over from other donors' samples.

This clonotype was seen only once. The gene calls are TRBV4-1 and TRBJ2-1, with 9 nucleotides matching TRBD2. CDR1 MGHRA and CDR2 YSYEKL come from the germline V gene. The J segment lost 1 base and the V segment lost 2 bases, leaving 3 bases of the junction unmatched. The CDR3 extends over 16 amino acids. This CDR3 is CASSQTSGRSYNEQFF. The CDR3 DNA follows: TGCGCCAGCAGCCAAACTAGCGGGCGATCCTACAATGAGCAGTTCTTC.

This clonotype was counted only a few times. The V call is TRBV4-3, the J call TRBJ1-4, with TRBD1 identical over 7 bases. The CDR3 loop spans 16 amino acids. The ends lost 4 bases at V and 4 bases at J; junction bases unmatched: 9. CDR1 is LGHNA and CDR2 is YSLEER in the germline V gene. Written as DNA, the CDR3 is TGCGCCAGCAGCCTAGAACCCGGGACAGATAATGAAAAACTGTTTTTT. It encodes CASSLEPGTDNEKLFF.

This clonotype was detected only a few times. The chain uses TRBV7-9 and TRBJ2-3; 7 bases agree with TRBD2. V shed 5 bases and J 5 bases; nucleotides not matched to a gene: 10. CDR3 length equals 15 residues. Germline CDR1 is SEHNR and CDR2 is FQNEAQ (reference sequence). The CDR3 DNA reads as TGTGCCAGCAGCCTCAGTGGACTAGAAGTAGATACGCAGTATTTT. Its protein is CASSLSGLEVDTQYF.

The chain carries TRBV7-9 and TRBJ1-5; D may be TRBD1 (6 bases). The CDR3 runs 13 residues. V gave up 8 bases and J gave up 4 bases, with 12 bases separating them. The V gene's germline CDR1 is SEHNR and CDR2 FQNEAQ (reference sequence). CDR3 nucleotides: TGTGCCAGCGGACCGGACAGTAATCAGCCCCAGCATTTT. Translated: CASGPDSNQPQHF.

This clonotype was found a few times. The chain links TRBV28 to TRBJ1-1, with TRBD1 matching over 9 bases. The CDR3 runs to 15 residues. Germline lookup yields CDR1 MDHEN and CDR2 SYDVKM. V was clipped by 3 bases and J by 1 base; unmatched bases: 3. Here the CDR3 DNA reads TGTGCCAGCAGTTTTCCGGACAGGGGGAACACTGAAGCTTTCTTT. Its protein is CASSFPDRGNTEAFF.

This clonotype has just one count. This chain connects TRBV5-4 to TRBJ2-1; D gene unclear. V shed 7 bases and J shed 4 bases, with 9 bases lying between them. The CDR3 spans 12 residues. Germline assignment: CDR1 SGHNT and CDR2 YYREEE (reference sequence). The CDR3 spells CASRMGYNEQFF. In DNA, the CDR3 is TGTGCCAGCCGTATGGGTTACAATGAGCAGTTCTTC. The full variable domain, with the rest looked up from reference TRBV5-4 and TRBJ2-1, is ETGVTQSPTHLIKTRGQQVTLRCSSQSGHNTVSWYQQALGQGPQFIFQYYREEENGRGNFPPRFSGLQFPNYSSELNVNALELDDSALYLCASRMGYNEQFFGPGTRLTVL.

Ten or more counts support this clonotype. The chain combines TRBV7-8 with TRBJ2-1; D unclear. Germline V gene data show CDR1 as SGHVS and CDR2 as FQNEAQ. V gave up 6 bases and J gave up 8 bases, with 17 bases separating them. The CDR3 has 14 residues. The CDR3 sequence: CASSRDSTADEQFF. As DNA, the CDR3 is TGTGCCAGCAGTCGCGACTCGACGGCCGATGAGCAGTTCTTC.

The chain carries TRBV29-1 and TRBJ2-7; TRBD1 is a possible D gene (6 bases). Germline assignment: CDR1 SQVTM and CDR2 ANQGSEA. Trimming stripped 5 bases from V and 3 bases from J, with 14 bases between. This CDR3 is 13 amino acids long. DNA of the CDR3: TGCAGCGTTTTATCTGGGGACAACTACGAGCAGTACTTC. Its protein is CSVLSGDNYEQYF.